This is a list of T cell receptor beta chains from one sample in a study of blood T cell repertoires in COVID-19. Sequencing was performed with immunoSEQ multiplex PCR; in TCRdb, only in-frame clones are kept and a portion is missing. The sample gives about 190,000 clones, more than 75% of which show up once; about a sixth is in the top ten. The sequenced sample consisted of PBMCs or T cells enriched from blood (not recorded which). The receptors were gathered from a woman aged 45-65 years with acute COVID-19. Each CDR3 is given with its conserved first and last residue. A D gene is named only where the DNA matches it firmly. Clone size is shown for a subset of rows, as once, few, many or a class of expanded clone.

15	TRBV2	-	-	TRBJ1-2	CASSQTRGSDYGYTF	TGTGCCAGCAGTCAAACGAGAGGGAGTGATTATGGCTACACCTTC
19	TRBV7-9	TRBD2	-	TRBJ2-5	CASSLPWGSGGLYQETQYF	TGTGCCAGCAGCTTACCCTGGGGTAGCGGGGGCCTGTACCAAGAGACCCAGTACTTC
14	TRBV10-3	TRBD1	few	TRBJ1-6	CAISERQGESPLHF	TGTGCCATCAGTGAAAGACAGGGTGAATCACCCCTCCACTTT
16	TRBV4-3	-	-	TRBJ1-3	CASSQDGAVTGNTIYF	TGCGCCAGCAGCCAAGATGGGGCAGTTACTGGAAACACCATATATTTT
15	TRBV9	TRBD2	-	TRBJ2-1	CASSFTSGGYNEQFF	TGTGCCAGCAGCTTCACTAGCGGGGGTTACAATGAGCAGTTCTTC
14	TRBV11-2	-	-	TRBJ1-3	CATRQSSSGNTIYF	TGTGCCACAAGACAGTCCAGCTCTGGAAACACCATATATTTT
15	TRBV28	-	-	TRBJ1-5	CASSSGDLGNQPQHF	TGTGCCAGCAGTTCAGGGGATTTAGGGAATCAGCCCCAGCATTTT
13	TRBV7-2	TRBD1	-	TRBJ1-2	CASSLWDSYGYTF	TGTGCCAGCAGCTTATGGGACAGCTATGGCTACACCTTC
16	TRBV28	-	-	TRBJ1-3	CASRSRSQWSGNTIYF	TGTGCCAGCAGGTCCAGGTCCCAGTGGTCTGGAAACACCATATATTTT
14	TRBV5-1	TRBD1	-	TRBJ1-4	CASRMTGGDEKLFF	TGCGCCAGCAGAATGACAGGGGGCGATGAAAAACTGTTTTTT
17	TRBV7-4	TRBD1	-	TRBJ1-3	CASSQRLSTGAGNTIYF	TGTGCCAGCAGCCAACGACTTTCAACAGGGGCTGGAAACACCATATATTTT
12	TRBV7-9	-	-	TRBJ1-1	CASSLSYTEAFF	TGTGCCAGCAGCCTTAGCTATACTGAAGCTTTCTTT
15	TRBV27	TRBD2	-	TRBJ2-3	CASTSTGGLTDTQYF	TGTGCCAGCACCAGCACGGGGGGGCTCACAGATACGCAGTATTTT
14	TRBV6-9	-	-	TRBJ1-6	CASSWDLNNSPLHF	TGTGCCAGCAGTTGGGACTTAAACAATTCACCCCTCCACTTT
15	TRBV7-9	TRBD1	-	TRBJ1-1	CASSPRIDRDTEAFF	TGTGCCAGCAGCCCCCGGATCGACAGGGACACTGAAGCTTTCTTT
15	TRBV19	-	-	TRBJ1-1	CASSQVAGANTEAFF	TGTGCCAGTAGTCAGGTCGCAGGGGCGAACACTGAAGCTTTCTTT
14	TRBV28	TRBD1	-	TRBJ1-4	CASSPGGQGEKLFF	TGTGCCAGCAGCCCAGGGGGCCAGGGGGAAAAACTGTTTTTT
14	TRBV5-1	TRBD2	-	TRBJ2-5	CASSYGGVQETQYF	TGCGCCAGCAGCTACGGGGGGGTCCAAGAGACCCAGTACTTC
15	TRBV30	TRBD1	-	TRBJ1-2	CAWSVPDRGYYGYTF	TGTGCCTGGAGTGTACCCGACAGGGGGTACTATGGCTACACCTTC
14	TRBV5-4	-	-	TRBJ1-1	CASRSSRQNTEAFF	TGTGCCAGCAGGTCCTCCCGACAGAACACTGAAGCTTTCTTT
14	TRBV2	-	-	TRBJ1-5	CASRQGSGNQPQHF	TGTGCCAGCAGGCAGGGTAGTGGCAATCAGCCCCAGCATTTT
14	TRBV2	-	-	TRBJ1-3	CASSGGALGNTIYF	TGTGCCAGCTCAGGCGGGGCGTTGGGAAACACCATATATTTT
13	TRBV18	TRBD1	-	TRBJ1-1	CASSPQGRAEAFF	TGTGCCAGCTCCCCACAGGGGAGGGCTGAAGCTTTCTTT
16	TRBV7-8	-	-	TRBJ2-1	CASSLASSIPYNEQFF	TGTGCCAGCAGCTTAGCCTCTAGCATCCCCTACAATGAGCAGTTCTTC
13	TRBV28	TRBD1	-	TRBJ1-2	CASSWDRSYGYTF	TGTGCCAGCAGTTGGGACAGATCTTATGGCTACACCTTC
18	TRBV5-5	-	few	TRBJ2-6	CASSLFRQGGTGANVLTF	TGTGCCAGCAGCTTGTTTCGCCAGGGGGGTACTGGGGCCAACGTCCTGACTTTC
14	TRBV3-1/TRBV3-2	-	-	TRBJ2-1	CASSLRGQHNEQFF	TGTGCCAGCAGCCTTAGAGGACAGCACAATGAGCAGTTCTTC
17	TRBV5-4	TRBD2	-	TRBJ2-3	CASSPRGGGVRTDTQYF	TGTGCCAGCAGCCCCCGTGGGGGGGGTGTGAGGACAGATACGCAGTATTTT
13	TRBV7-9	TRBD1	-	TRBJ1-1	CASSLVGQQEAFF	TGTGCCAGCAGCTTAGTGGGACAGCAGGAAGCTTTCTTT
15	TRBV2	-	-	TRBJ2-5	CASSPTASSRETQYF	TGTGCCAGCAGCCCGACAGCCAGTTCAAGAGAGACCCAGTACTTC
17	TRBV27	TRBD2	-	TRBJ2-1	CASSSLGLAGGYNEQFF	TGTGCCAGCAGTTCCCTGGGGCTAGCGGGGGGTTACAATGAGCAGTTCTTC
13	TRBV15	TRBD2	-	TRBJ2-3	CASSGEYTDTQYF	TGTGCCAGTAGCGGGGAATACACAGATACGCAGTATTTT
15	TRBV27	-	-	TRBJ2-3	CASSLSSNELDTQYF	TGTGCCAGCAGTTTAAGTTCTAACGAATTGGATACGCAGTATTTT
16	TRBV3-1/TRBV3-2	-	-	TRBJ1-3	CASSPRLGGFGNTIYF	TGTGCCAGCAGCCCCCGGCTGGGGGGTTTTGGAAACACCATATATTTT
18	TRBV7-2	TRBD1	-	TRBJ1-6	CASSSAGTGGKWNSPLHF	TGTGCCAGCAGCTCCGCCGGGACAGGGGGTAAATGGAATTCACCCCTCCACTTT
13	TRBV10-3	-	-	TRBJ1-2	CAISESLRGGYTF	TGTGCCATCAGTGAGTCCTTGCGGGGGGGCTACACCTTC
14	TRBV28	TRBD1	-	TRBJ1-2	CASNYLQGVSGYTF	TGTGCCAGCAACTACCTACAGGGGGTCTCTGGCTACACCTTC
15	TRBV18	-	-	TRBJ1-1	CASSPPRAGWTEAFF	TGTGCCAGCTCACCACCGAGAGCAGGGTGGACTGAAGCTTTCTTT
12	TRBV13	-	-	TRBJ1-1	CASSLLRAEAFF	TGTGCCAGCAGCCTCCTGAGGGCTGAAGCTTTCTTT
17	TRBV24-1	TRBD1	-	TRBJ2-3	CATSDPIETGSPDTQYF	TGTGCCACCAGTGACCCGATCGAGACAGGGTCCCCAGATACGCAGTATTTT
15	TRBV18	TRBD2	-	TRBJ2-3	CASSPTSGGTDTQYF	TGTGCCAGCTCACCAACTAGCGGGGGGACAGATACGCAGTATTTT
13	TRBV27	-	-	TRBJ1-1	CASTDGGSTEAFF	TGTGCCAGTACGGACGGGGGGTCCACTGAAGCTTTCTTT
16	TRBV11-2	-	few	TRBJ1-1	CASSPSRRAQNTEAFF	TGTGCCAGCAGCCCGTCCAGGAGGGCCCAGAACACTGAAGCTTTCTTT
14	TRBV5-8	-	-	TRBJ1-3	CASSLGQSGNTIYF	TGTGCCAGCAGCTTAGGACAGTCGGGAAACACCATATATTTT
16	TRBV6-1	TRBD1	-	TRBJ1-2	CASSEAGRQGIFGYTF	TGTGCCAGCAGTGAAGCGGGGAGACAGGGGATTTTTGGCTACACCTTC
15	TRBV27	-	-	TRBJ1-5	CASSPAVDGNQPQHF	TGTGCCAGCAGTCCAGCGGTGGACGGCAATCAGCCCCAGCATTTT
14	TRBV18	-	once	TRBJ1-5	CASSPTDSNQPQHF	TGTGCCAGCTCACCGACAGATAGCAATCAGCCCCAGCATTTT
13	TRBV30	TRBD1	-	TRBJ1-2	CAWNRGSNYGYTF	TGTGCCTGGAACAGGGGATCCAACTATGGCTACACCTTC
12	TRBV5-1	-	-	TRBJ2-3	CASSYSQDTQYF	TGCGCCAGCAGCTACAGTCAAGATACGCAGTATTTT
17	TRBV11-2	-	-	TRBJ1-4	CASSPLRFGRGNEKLFF	TGTGCCAGCAGCCCGCTTCGGTTTGGAAGGGGGAATGAAAAACTGTTTTTT
15	TRBV3-1/TRBV3-2	-	-	TRBJ1-1	CASSTRTAMNTEAFF	TGTGCCAGCAGCACAAGGACAGCCATGAACACTGAAGCTTTCTTT
16	TRBV28	TRBD1	-	TRBJ1-1	CATQETPGTGATEAFF	TGTGCCACCCAGGAGACTCCCGGGACAGGGGCCACTGAAGCTTTCTTT
17	TRBV4-1	TRBD1	many	TRBJ1-2	CASSQGPPRTGWRGYTF	TGCGCCAGCAGCCAAGGCCCTCCAAGGACAGGGTGGCGTGGCTACACCTTC
19	TRBV7-2	-	-	TRBJ1-6	CASSLIPGVGLNPNSPLHF	TGTGCCAGCAGCTTAATCCCCGGAGTGGGTCTTAATCCTAATTCACCCCTCCACTTT
15	TRBV6-4	-	-	TRBJ1-1	CASSDPDAGTAEAFF	TGTGCCAGCAGTGATCCTGACGCGGGAACGGCTGAAGCTTTCTTT
11	TRBV29-1	-	-	TRBJ1-2	CSVEDGSGYTF	TGCAGCGTCGAAGATGGGAGTGGCTACACCTTC
14	TRBV2	-	-	TRBJ1-5	CASSVRQWNQPQHF	TGTGCCAGCAGTGTCCGACAGTGGAATCAGCCCCAGCATTTT
16	TRBV5-1	TRBD2	once	TRBJ2-5	CASSLVASGAQETQYF	TGCGCCAGCAGCCTAGTGGCTAGCGGGGCCCAAGAGACCCAGTACTTC
17	TRBV10-1	TRBD1	-	TRBJ2-5	CASSDPYPGTGFETQYF	TGCGCCAGCAGTGACCCCTACCCGGGGACAGGGTTCGAGACCCAGTACTTC
14	TRBV6-5	TRBD2	-	TRBJ2-5	CASSLAGGQETQYF	TGTGCCAGCAGTTTAGCGGGAGGGCAAGAGACCCAGTACTTC